These 30 T cell receptor beta chains share one sample of origin, sequenced in a study of early T cells in non-severe SARS-CoV-2 infection (dated by TCRdb to the early 2020s). The method behind the library was 5' RACE. TCRdb records NextSeq 500 as the sequencer. The public reads were reprocessed in TCRdb via fastp at Q25 and MiXCR, keeping in-frame beta chains. Under each unique CDR3 protein, matching rows form one entry showing the most common genes and DNA. The table for this sample lists fewer than 50,000 distinct CDR3 sequences; 4% to 4.5% of them were counted only once. Clones ranked in the top ten supply roughly 3% of the sample. The sample taken for sequencing was whole blood. The receptors here all came from an adult who was a healthcare worker with PCR-confirmed SARS-CoV-2 infection or an uninfected control (not recorded which).

This clonotype has just a few counts. The V call is TRBV10-1, the J call TRBJ1-2; possible D gene TRBD1, 6 bases. Germline V gene sequence: CDR1 WNHNN, CDR2 SYGVQD (reference sequence). CDR3 length: 16 residues. With 6 bases removed from V and 2 bases from J, the gap between germline ends came to 19 bases. The CDR3 protein is CASSPGHLEGNYGYTF. CDR3 nucleotides: TGCGCCAGCAGCCCGGGACACTTAGAAGGAAACTATGGCTACACCTTC.

This clonotype was recorded at least ten times. V gene TRBV20-1 combines with J gene TRBJ2-5; D not resolved. V was shortened by 2 bases and J by 1 base, with 14 bases between the two germline ends. This CDR3 has 15 amino acids. The V gene's germline CDR1 is DFQATT and CDR2 SNEGSKA (reference sequence). CDR3 sequence reads: CSARPDLPRQETQYF. For the CDR3, the DNA is TGCAGTGCTAGACCGGACCTTCCGCGCCAAGAGACCCAGTACTTC.

The chain combines TRBV15 with TRBJ2-1; D uncertain. Trimming removed 3 bases from V and 3 bases from J, with 3 bases in between. Per germline, CDR1 LNHNV and CDR2 YYDKDF (reference sequence). This CDR3 region has 12 residues. The CDR3 nucleotides are TGTGCCACCAGCAGGAGCTACAATGAGCAGTTCTTC. It specifies CATSRSYNEQFF.

Many counts were recorded for this clonotype. The rearrangement uses TRBV4-1 and TRBJ1-1, with a tentative D call TRBD1 (6 bases). The CDR3 runs 13 residues. Trimming left V 5 bases short and J 5 bases short, with 12 bases between. Germline CDR1 MGHRA, CDR2 YSYEKL. The CDR3 bases are TGCGCCAGCAGCTTTACAGGGCATACTGAAGCTTTCTTT. This codes for CASSFTGHTEAFF.

This clonotype was seen many times. This chain connects TRBV18 to TRBJ2-3; the match to TRBD1 covers 11 bases. V shed 6 bases, J shed 5 bases, and the junction held 4 bases outside the gene matches. The CDR3 is made up of 14 amino acids. Germline lookup yields CDR1 KGHSH and CDR2 LQKENI. CDR3 loop: CASSGTGGEDTQYF. CDR3 DNA sequence: TGTGCCAGCTCTGGGACAGGGGGAGAAGATACGCAGTATTTT.

This clonotype was picked up many times. The chain carries TRBV30 and TRBJ2-7, with D possibly TRBD1 on 6 matching bases. Trimming removed 3 bases from V and 6 bases from J, with 18 bases in between. The CDR3 length is 14 residues. CDR1 and CDR2 from the germline V gene are GTSNPN and SVGIG (reference sequence). The CDR3 coding sequence is TGTGCCTGGAGCATACAGGGTATTAGAGGCGAGCAGTACTTC. It specifies CAWSIQGIRGEQYF.

About this clonotype: A much larger clone differs by one base, so this may be a read error. The gene calls are TRBV29-1 and TRBJ2-7, with D possibly being TRBD1 (6 bases). The V end lost 7 bases, the J end lost 5 bases, and 18 bases lay between the germline ends. The CDR3 has 13 residues. Per germline, CDR1 SQVTM and CDR2 ANQGSEA. Here the CDR3 DNA reads TGCAGCGCTTGGTTTCCAGGGGACGACGAGCAGTACTTC. Protein sequence: CSAWFPGDDEQYF.

The chain combines TRBV11-2 with TRBJ2-3, with a possible D match to TRBD1 (6 bases). In germline, CDR1 is SGHAT, CDR2 FQNNGV. The germline V and J ends were trimmed by 0 bases and 8 bases, with 12 bases remaining between them. The length of the CDR3 is 14 residues. CDR3 loop: CASSLDEGDFTQYF. As DNA, the CDR3 is TGTGCCAGCAGCTTAGATGAGGGGGATTTTACGCAGTATTTT.

This clonotype was detected ten times or more. J is TRBJ2-7 and V is TRBV6-1, with 9 bases lining up with TRBD1. This CDR3 region has 13 residues. Germline V gives CDR1 MNHNS, CDR2 SASEGT. With V trimmed by 6 bases and J by 3 bases, 3 bases remained unmatched. The CDR3: CASRPGQGYEQYF. CDR3 sequence (DNA): TGTGCCAGCAGACCGGGACAGGGCTACGAGCAGTACTTC.

This clonotype appeared many times. The chain combines TRBV6-6 with TRBJ1-5; no reliable D call. The CDR3 covers 14 residues. Trimming took 2 bases from V and 3 from J, leaving 8 bases between them. Germline V CDR1 and CDR2: MNHNY, SVGAGI (reference sequence). Here the CDR3 reads CASSYEDYNQPQHF. In DNA, the CDR3 is TGTGCCAGCAGTTACGAGGACTACAATCAGCCCCAGCATTTT.

This clonotype was counted only a few times. The rearrangement uses TRBV19 and TRBJ1-5; D might be TRBD1 (6 bases). The CDR3 contains 16 residues. Per germline, CDR1 LNHDA and CDR2 SQIVND (reference sequence). Trimming shortened V by 3 bases and J by 0 bases, and 12 bases separated the two germline ends. The CDR3 bases are TGTGCCAGTAGTATCCGCGGGGGGCTTAGCAATCAGCCCCAGCATTTT. It is translated as CASSIRGGLSNQPQHF.

This clonotype was counted ten times or more. A read error may account for a junction end that differs from germline. The CDR3 loop reads CASSLRASGTRRTQYF. CDR3 coding DNA: TGTGCTAGCAGCTTAAGGGCTAGCGGGACCCGTCGGACCCAGTACTTC. The chain recombines TRBV7-7 with TRBJ2-5; 9 bases match TRBD2. Germline CDR1 reads SSHAT; CDR2 reads FNYEAQ (reference sequence). CDR3 length: 16 amino acids.

This clonotype occurred many times. This sequence joins TRBV12-3 or TRBV12-4 and TRBJ2-7; D gene uncertain. Trimming took off 3 bases at V and 5 bases at J, with 11 bases between the two ends. This CDR3 is built from 13 residues. The CDR3 loop reads CASSFGRPHEQYF. CDR3 nucleotide sequence: TGTGCCAGCAGTTTCGGCAGACCCCACGAGCAGTACTTC.

This clonotype came up many times. The rearrangement links TRBV2 to TRBJ2-1, with 8 bases that match TRBD1. The CDR3 contains 14 residues. V lost 6 bases, J lost 8 bases, and 9 bases stayed unmatched. Germline CDR1 reads SNHLY; CDR2 reads FYNNEI. CDR3 residues: CASRVRGLGDEQFF. DNA of the CDR3: TGTGCCAGCAGGGTCAGGGGGCTGGGGGATGAGCAGTTCTTC.

In its sample, this clonotype was seen many times. The rearrangement uses TRBV12-3 or TRBV12-4 and TRBJ2-7; TRBD1 agrees at 7 bases. V was clipped by 5 bases and J by 6 bases; unmatched bases: 7. The CDR3 extends over 13 amino acids. The CDR3 sequence: CASSPTGAGEQYF. DNA of the CDR3: TGTGCCAGCAGTCCTACAGGGGCTGGCGAGCAGTACTTC.

There are many counts of this clonotype. The rearrangement joins TRBV20-1 to TRBJ2-7; D not resolved. V was cut by 0 bases and J by 3 bases, with 12 bases left in between. The CDR3 has 14 amino acids. The germline V gene encodes CDR1 DFQATT and CDR2 SNEGSKA (reference sequence). The DNA of the CDR3 is TGCAGTGCTAGAGACGGCTCAGGCGACTACGAGCAGTACTTC. It yields the protein CSARDGSGDYEQYF.

This clonotype has at least ten counts. This chain uses TRBV7-9 with TRBJ2-3; 13 bases fit TRBD2. J gave up 2 bases and V 5 bases, and 4 bases lay outside the gene matches. The CDR3 spans 16 residues. CDR1 is SEHNR, CDR2 FQNEAQ, per germline (reference sequence). The CDR3 is CASSTGLAGHTDTQYF. CDR3 DNA sequence: TGTGCCAGCAGCACGGGACTAGCGGGGCACACAGATACGCAGTATTTT.

The V gene is TRBV3-1, the J gene TRBJ1-1; the D gene is possibly TRBD1 (6 bases). CDR1 is LGHDT and CDR2 is YNNKEL in the germline V gene (reference sequence). V was trimmed by 0 bases and J by 11 bases, leaving 10 bases between them. The CDR3 covers 12 residues. The CDR3 reads CASSQDRQGAFF. For the CDR3, the DNA is TGTGCCAGCAGCCAAGATCGTCAGGGGGCTTTCTTT.

This clonotype appeared many times. The chain recombines TRBV29-1 with TRBJ1-6, with TRBD1 identical over 9 bases. This CDR3 is built from 13 residues. The germline V gene has CDR1 SQVTM and CDR2 ANQGSEA. Unmatched junction bases numbered 2, after V lost 6 bases and J lost 5 bases. This chain's CDR3 is CSVWTGDNSPLHF. Written as DNA, the CDR3 is TGCAGCGTCTGGACAGGGGATAATTCACCCCTCCACTTT.

This clonotype was counted many times. The rearrangement uses TRBV11-2 and TRBJ2-5; D is possibly TRBD1 or TRBD2 (5 bases each). V was trimmed by 5 bases and J by 4 bases, leaving 14 bases between them. CDR1 is SGHAT, CDR2 FQNNGV, per germline. This CDR3 has 14 residues. The CDR3 loop is CASSVRWGTETQYF. CDR3 nucleotide sequence: TGTGCCAGCAGCGTACGGTGGGGGACAGAGACCCAGTACTTC.

The table lists this clonotype with many counts. This chain uses TRBV12-3 or TRBV12-4 with TRBJ2-1; 7 bases agree with TRBD1. The V segment lost 6 bases and the J segment 9 bases; nucleotides outside the gene matches: 11. The CDR3 length is 14 residues. CDR3 region: CASRTTGLRSEQFF. DNA of the CDR3: TGTGCCAGCAGAACGACAGGGCTTAGGTCTGAGCAGTTCTTC.

With regard to this clonotype: One base away lies a much larger clone, so this may be a sequencing read error. V usage is TRBV7-9 and J usage is TRBJ2-5; weak D call: TRBD2 (5 bases). The V gene's germline CDR1 is SEHNR and CDR2 FQNEAQ (reference sequence). The CDR3 sequence is 14 residues long. Trimming took off 3 bases at V and 6 bases at J, with 14 bases between the two ends. The CDR3, as DNA: TGTGCCAGCAGCTTTACCGGGGTTCAAAAGACCCAGTACTTC. The encoded protein is CASSFTGVQKTQYF.

This clonotype was observed at least ten times. The CDR3 sequence is CSAPAFRGTEAFF. The CDR3 nucleotides read TGCAGTGCCCCCGCGTTCCGAGGCACTGAAGCTTTCTTT. The rearrangement uses TRBV20-1 and TRBJ1-1; D is unresolved. The CDR3 totals 13 residues. Germline CDR1 and CDR2: DFQATT and SNEGSKA (reference sequence). Trimming removed 6 bases at V and 4 bases at J, with 15 bases between.

At least ten counts were recorded for this clonotype. The chain links TRBV6-2 or TRBV6-3 to TRBJ2-7; no clear D gene. Germline V gene data show CDR1 as MNHEY and CDR2 as SVGEGT. This CDR3 is built from 13 residues. With 6 bases removed from V and 4 bases from J, the gap between germline ends came to 13 bases. As DNA, the CDR3 is TGTGCCAGCAGCGCCACGAGCCGTTACGAGCAGTACTTC. Encoded protein: CASSATSRYEQYF.

This clonotype came up many times. CDR3 coding DNA: TGTGCCAGCAGCTTACGACTAGACAATGAGCAGTTCTTC. This gives the protein CASSLRLDNEQFF. V gene TRBV7-6 combines with J gene TRBJ2-1, with a weak D call TRBD2 (6 bases). V lost 2 bases and J 5 bases, leaving 7 bases between the germline ends. Germline CDR1 SGHVS, CDR2 FNYEAQ. CDR3 length equals 13 residues.

This clonotype showed up many times. V is TRBV7-8 and J is TRBJ2-6, with a weak D call TRBD1 (6 bases). Germline values: CDR1 SGHVS, CDR2 FQNEAQ. This CDR3 has 19 amino acids. The germline V and J ends were trimmed by 2 bases and 0 bases, with 17 bases remaining between them. This chain's CDR3 is CASSLLPTGLSSGANVLTF. CDR3 coding DNA: TGTGCCAGCAGCTTACTACCGACAGGCCTAAGCTCTGGGGCCAACGTCCTGACTTTC.

The chain joins TRBV3-1 to TRBJ2-1; 7 bases align to TRBD2. V gave up 6 bases and J gave up 7 bases; unmatched junction bases: 12. The CDR3 sequence is 15 residues long. The germline CDR1 and CDR2 sequences are LGHDT and YNNKEL (reference sequence). CDR3 sequence: CASSWLGGSLNEQFF. The CDR3 coding sequence is TGTGCCAGCAGTTGGCTAGGCGGGAGTTTAAATGAGCAGTTCTTC.

This clonotype was seen repeatedly, ten times or more. The chain's CDR3 is CASSLAGRSIQYF. CDR3 in DNA: TGCGCCAGCAGCTTGGCTGGCAGGAGCATTCAGTACTTC. The chain is built from TRBV5-1 and TRBJ2-4; D ambiguous. This CDR3 region has 13 residues. V was cut by 0 bases and J by 9 bases, with 10 bases left in between. The germline V gene encodes CDR1 SGHRS and CDR2 YFSETQ. Filled out from reference TRBV5-1 and TRBJ2-4, the complete variable domain reads KAGVTQTPRYLIKTRGQQVTLSCSPISGHRSVSWYQQTPGQGLQFLFEYFSETQRNKGNFPGRFSGRQFSNSRSEMNVSTLELGDSALYLCASSLAGRSIQYFGAGTRLSVL.

The CDR3 reads CASSGGGGTQFF. CDR3 coding DNA: TGTGCCAGCAGCGGAGGGGGGGGCACGCAGTTCTTC. The chain has TRBV11-2 and TRBJ2-1; perhaps TRBD2 as D (7 bases). Trimming pared 5 bases from V and 12 bases from J, leaving 14 bases between. The CDR3 sequence is 12 residues long. The germline V gene has CDR1 SGHAT and CDR2 FQNNGV. Filled out from reference TRBV11-2 and TRBJ2-1, the complete variable domain reads EAGVAQSPRYKIIEKRQSVAFWCNPISGHATLYWYQQILGQGPKLLIQFQNNGVVDDSQLPKDRFSAERLKGVDSTLKIQPAKLEDSAVYLCASSGGGGTQFFGPGTRLTVL.

This clonotype was seen at least ten times. J is TRBJ2-7 and V is TRBV30; 8 nucleotides align to TRBD2. The trim removed 4 bases at V and 2 bases at J, leaving 7 bases unmatched. CDR1 and CDR2 from the germline V gene are GTSNPN and SVGIG (reference sequence). The CDR3 totals 14 residues. The CDR3 here is CAWKVFGRAYEQYF. The DNA of the CDR3 is TGTGCCTGGAAAGTGTTCGGGAGGGCCTACGAGCAGTACTTC.